A single sample is the source of the 17 T cell receptor beta chains below, sequenced in a study of vaccination effects on CD4 cells after COVID-19. Under the ViraFEST assay, PBMC were stimulated with viral peptide pools so that antigen-specific CD4+ T cells expanded. Sequencing was performed afterwards. With about ten days of culture completed, CD4+ T cells were isolated. Two doses of either BNT162b2 or mRNA-1273 were given to each participant. Data came from immunoSEQ multiplex PCR; TCRdb stores just in-frame clones and leaves some out. This sample has 30,000 to 45,000 clones, with about 80% found just once. The antigens for these receptors are not known. The sample consisted of CD4+ T cells from PBMCs cultured with HCoV-NL63 spike peptides, taken after COVID-19 vaccination. The receptors here all came from a human donor who received a COVID-19 vaccine. Some clones in this sample may be carry-over from other donors' samples.

This chain connects TRBV28 to TRBJ2-1; TRBD1 is a possible D gene (6 bases). CDR3 length: 12 residues. The V gene's germline CDR1 is MDHEN and CDR2 SYDVKM. The V and J ends lost 6 bases and 8 bases respectively, with 11 bases between them. Here the CDR3 DNA reads TGTGCCAGCAGCCTGACAGGATATGAGCAGTTCTTC. It encodes CASSLTGYEQFF.

J is TRBJ1-5 and V is TRBV4-3, with TRBD1 matching over 8 bases. Germline CDR1 and CDR2: LGHNA and YSLEER. V shed 2 bases, J shed 7 bases, and the junction held 16 bases outside the gene matches. The CDR3 consists of 18 residues. This CDR3 reads CASSQTLFGQGVRQPQHF. As DNA, the CDR3 is TGCGCCAGCAGCCAAACTTTGTTTGGACAGGGTGTTCGACAGCCCCAGCATTTT.

The rearrangement links TRBV28 to TRBJ1-2; 7 bases are shared with TRBD1. The junction had 9 bases not matched to a gene; V was cut back by 7 bases and J by 7 bases. This CDR3 has 13 amino acids. Germline V gene data show CDR1 as MDHEN and CDR2 as SYDVKM. The CDR3, as DNA: TGTGCCAGCACCAAAGACAGGGTGCGTGGCTACACCTTC. As protein: CASTKDRVRGYTF.

The chain recombines TRBV18 with TRBJ2-3; 14 bases line up with TRBD2. The CDR3 contains 20 residues. The germline gives CDR1 KGHSH, CDR2 LQKENI. The V and J ends lost 3 bases and 3 bases, in that order; junction bases with no gene match: 14. The CDR3 loop reads CASSPTRVGTSGGSTDTQYF. For the CDR3, the DNA is TGTGCCAGCTCACCCACACGAGTCGGGACTAGCGGGGGTTCAACAGATACGCAGTATTTT.

The chain couples TRBV10-2 to TRBJ1-3; D gene unclear. The CDR3 is 12 residues long. Between the trimmed V and J ends, which lost 4 bases and 6 bases, there was a span of 7 bases. From germline, CDR1 is WSHSY and CDR2 SAAADI. CDR3 in DNA: TGCGCCAGCAGTGCCGGCCAAAACACCATATATTTT. Its translation is CASSAGQNTIYF.

The chain is built from TRBV18 and TRBJ2-5, with 13 bases identical to TRBD2. This CDR3 has 16 amino acids. V was clipped by 3 bases and J by 2 bases; unmatched bases: 3. Looked up from germline, CDR1 is KGHSH and CDR2 is LQKENI. The CDR3 region has the DNA TGTGCCAGCTCACCGACTAGCGGGGGGATTCAAGAGACCCAGTACTTC. It codes for CASSPTSGGIQETQYF.

The V call is TRBV2, the J call TRBJ1-1; weak D call: TRBD1 (5 bases). The CDR3 loop spans 14 amino acids. Germline-derived CDR1 and CDR2 are SNHLY and FYNNEI. V lost 4 bases, J lost 1 base, and 10 bases lay in between. The CDR3 DNA follows: TGTGCCAGCAGTGGACTCGGGGGGAACACTGAAGCTTTCTTT. It codes for CASSGLGGNTEAFF.

This clone was recorded a few times. The chain recombines TRBV2 with TRBJ1-2; D might be TRBD1 (6 bases). The CDR3 runs to 12 residues. Per the germline V gene, CDR1 is SNHLY and CDR2 is FYNNEI. V was clipped by 11 bases and J by 0 bases, with 10 bases between them. CDR3 coding DNA: TGTGCCCCCAGGGGTTCTAACTATGGCTACACCTTC. Translation: CAPRGSNYGYTF.

This chain uses TRBV5-1 with TRBJ1-3; D uncertain. The germline V and J ends were trimmed by 4 bases and 4 bases, with 12 bases remaining between them. The CDR3 is 14 amino acids. CDR1 and CDR2 (germline): SGHRS, YFSETQ. DNA for the CDR3: TGCGCCAGCAGCCGCGGGCCCGTGGGAAACACCATATATTTT. It codes for CASSRGPVGNTIYF.

The V gene is TRBV7-2, the J gene TRBJ2-5, with unresolved D. With 3 bases removed from V and 5 bases from J, the gap between germline ends came to 13 bases. In germline, CDR1 is SGHTA, CDR2 FQGNSA. The CDR3 has 14 residues. CDR3: CASSFNRDAETQYF. The CDR3 DNA follows: TGTGCCAGCAGCTTTAATAGGGATGCGGAGACCCAGTACTTC.

The V gene is TRBV5-4, the J gene TRBJ2-5, with 7 bases lining up with TRBD2. The trim removed 3 bases at V and 2 bases at J, leaving 4 bases unmatched. Germline values: CDR1 SGHNT, CDR2 YYREEE (reference sequence). CDR3 size: 14 residues. CDR3 bases: TGTGCCAGCAGCTACCGGACTAGTCAAGAGACCCAGTACTTC. Protein product: CASSYRTSQETQYF.

This clone has only one observation. The rearrangement uses TRBV27 and TRBJ2-5; D unresolved. The germline V gene has CDR1 MNHEY and CDR2 SMNVEV (reference sequence). The CDR3 has 15 residues. Trimming removed 5 bases from V and 2 bases from J, with 15 bases in between. CDR3 bases: TGTGCCAGCAGTCAACGGACGCTGAAACAAGAGACCCAGTACTTC. Translating it yields CASSQRTLKQETQYF.

The V and J genes are TRBV2 and TRBJ1-3; D gene unclear. Germline CDR1 and CDR2: SNHLY and FYNNEI. Trimming pared 7 bases from V and 0 bases from J, leaving 4 bases between. This CDR3 spans 12 amino acids. The chain's CDR3 is CASMSSGNTIYF. In nucleotides, the CDR3 is TGTGCCAGCATGAGCTCTGGAAACACCATATATTTT.

V is TRBV6-1 and J is TRBJ1-1, with TRBD1 as a possible D gene (5 bases). In germline, CDR1 is MNHNS, CDR2 SASEGT. V was shortened by 1 base and J by 4 bases, with 16 bases between the two germline ends. The CDR3 runs to 16 residues. The CDR3 DNA reads as TGTGCCAGCAGTGAAGAGATACAGGCCGGGGGCACTGAAGCTTTCTTT. Translating gives CASSEEIQAGGTEAFF.

V and J are TRBV12-3 or TRBV12-4 and TRBJ1-6; the match to TRBD1 covers 7 bases. The CDR3 totals 13 residues. V shed 4 bases, J shed 10 bases, and the junction held 4 bases outside the gene matches. The CDR3: CASSSYRGSPLHF. The DNA for the CDR3 is TGTGCCAGCAGTTCATACAGGGGCTCACCCCTCCACTTT.

The J gene is TRBJ1-5, the V gene TRBV24-1, with D unclear. The CDR3 consists of 14 residues. Germline-derived CDR1 and CDR2 are KGHDR and SFDVKD. Trimming took 5 bases from V and 6 from J, leaving 13 bases between them. The CDR3 bases are TGTGCCACCAGTGGGGTTCCGGCGGGTCAGCCCCAGCATTTT. Translation gives CATSGVPAGQPQHF.

This chain uses TRBV14 with TRBJ1-6; D call uncertain. This CDR3 spans 14 amino acids. Germline CDR1 and CDR2: SGHDN and FVKESK. V lost 4 bases, J lost 10 bases, and 14 bases lay in between. The CDR3 DNA reads as TGTGCCAGCAGCCGAGGGATTCGGAGCTCACCCCTCCACTTT. Translated: CASSRGIRSSPLHF.